These 15 T cell receptor beta chains came from one sample sequenced in a study of blood T cells in healthy people across ages. A second PCR of 7 to 11 cycles used a sample-barcoded 5' primer and a J-beta primer mix. TCRdb re-analysed the 5' RACE reads in MiXCR, keeping a single row per CDR3 protein. The table includes 800,000 to 1,000,000 distinct CDR3 sequences, under 50% detected once. The sample was blood. The receptors originated from a man aged 25-40 years in good health.

The gene calls are TRBV7-2 and TRBJ2-7, with 7 positions matching TRBD1. The J call could be wrong; TRBJ2-5 is a better fit for the DNA end. The CDR3 length is 15 residues. Germline values: CDR1 SGHTA, CDR2 FQGNSA. The CDR3 DNA follows: TGTGCCAGCAGCCAGACAGGGTCGTGGGGAGAGACCCAGTACTTC. As protein: CASSQTGSWGETQYF.

CDR3 sequence: CASSFPSELTYEQYF. In DNA, the CDR3 is TGTGCCAGCAGTTTCCCGAGCGAGCTTACATACGAGCAGTACTTC. The rearrangement uses TRBV28 and TRBJ2-7; D is unresolved. From germline, CDR1 is MDHEN and CDR2 SYDVKM. CDR3 length equals 15 residues. V was shortened by 3 bases and J by 4 bases, with 16 bases between the two germline ends.

V is TRBV15 and J is TRBJ2-5; D might be TRBD1 (5 bases). The V and J ends lost 0 bases and 3 bases respectively, with 11 bases between them. Germline CDR1 and CDR2: LNHNV and YYDKDF (reference sequence). This CDR3 region has 15 residues. In DNA, the CDR3 is TGTGCCACCAGCAGAGATCCCGACAGTGAAGAGACCCAGTACTTC. Encoded protein: CATSRDPDSEETQYF.

V and J are TRBV20-1 and TRBJ2-1, with 11 positions matching TRBD2. V was pared by 5 bases and J by 4 bases, with 10 bases of the junction left unmatched. Per the germline V gene, CDR1 is DFQATT and CDR2 is SNEGSKA (reference sequence). The CDR3 covers 16 residues. CDR3 region: CSAPSPASGGYNEQFF. DNA for the CDR3: TGCAGTGCTCCCAGTCCGGCTAGCGGGGGGTACAATGAGCAGTTCTTC.

This chain uses TRBV25-1 with TRBJ1-2, with unresolved D. The CDR3 contains 14 residues. V shed 8 bases and J shed 2 bases, with 15 bases lying between them. The V gene's germline CDR1 is MGHDK and CDR2 SYGVNS. CDR3 loop: CASRPREANYGYTF. CDR3 coding DNA: TGTGCCAGCCGACCACGGGAAGCCAACTATGGCTACACCTTC.

This clonotype was observed a handful of times. The chain combines TRBV20-1 with TRBJ2-3; 9 nucleotides match TRBD2. The germline gives CDR1 DFQATT, CDR2 SNEGSKA (reference sequence). Trimming took 0 bases from V and 1 from J; bases not matched to a gene: 5. The CDR3 loop spans 16 amino acids. This chain's CDR3 is CSARDLASGGTDTQYF. The CDR3 nucleotides read TGCAGTGCTAGAGATCTGGCTAGCGGGGGCACAGATACGCAGTATTTT.

The chain couples TRBV3-1 to TRBJ2-4; D gene unclear. Between the trimmed V and J ends, which lost 0 bases and 1 base, there was a span of 13 bases. The CDR3 has 17 residues. Germline loops: CDR1 LGHDT, CDR2 YNNKEL (reference sequence). This CDR3 reads CASSQDRKEPAKNIQYF. The CDR3 DNA reads as TGTGCCAGCAGCCAAGATAGGAAAGAGCCTGCCAAAAACATTCAGTACTTC.

The genes are TRBV11-1 and TRBJ2-3, with D hard to call. This CDR3 is 15 amino acids long. With 0 bases removed from V and 0 bases from J, the gap between germline ends came to 7 bases. The germline CDR1 and CDR2 sequences are SGHAT and FQDESV (reference sequence). The CDR3 nucleotides are TGTGCCAGCAGCTTAGCTTACGGCAGCACAGATACGCAGTATTTT. Protein product: CASSLAYGSTDTQYF.

The chain recombines TRBV6-6 with TRBJ2-7; 14 bases line up with TRBD2. TRBJ2-5 matches the DNA end more closely, so the J call is doubtful. The CDR3 length is 15 residues. Germline V CDR1 and CDR2: MNHNY, SVGAGI (reference sequence). CDR3 sequence (DNA): TGTGCCAGCGCTAGGACTAGCGGGGGGAAAGAGACCCAGTACTTC. It is translated as CASARTSGGKETQYF.

For this clonotype: The junction departs from the called germline gene at one end, perhaps through a read error. The chain couples TRBV27 to TRBJ2-3, with 8 bases fitting TRBD2. Germline V gives CDR1 MNHEY, CDR2 SMNVEV (reference sequence). The CDR3 loop spans 14 amino acids. The CDR3, as DNA: TGTGTCAGCAGTCGGTTCGGGGGGGCAGATACGCAGTATTTT. This sequence encodes CVSSRFGGADTQYF.

This clonotype has more than one count but fewer than ten. The V and J genes are TRBV9 and TRBJ2-7; D gene uncertain. Trimming left V 0 bases short and J 6 bases short, with 13 bases between. This CDR3 contains 14 residues. Germline CDR1 and CDR2: SGDLS and YYNGEE. The CDR3 here is CASSVDGLTREQYF. DNA of the CDR3: TGTGCCAGCAGCGTAGACGGGTTGACCCGCGAGCAGTACTTC.

This clonotype was seen more than once but under ten times. The chain links TRBV11-2 to TRBJ2-3, with D perhaps matching TRBD2 (7 bases). Germline CDR1 and CDR2: SGHAT and FQNNGV. The CDR3 is 14 residues long. The V end lost 4 bases, the J end lost 6 bases, and 14 bases lay between the germline ends. The CDR3 DNA reads TGTGCCAGCAGCTCTGGGAGGGGGTTGGATACGCAGTATTTT. Amino acid sequence: CASSSGRGLDTQYF.

This clonotype was found a few times. The chain has TRBV19 and TRBJ2-1; the match to TRBD2 covers 10 bases. Germline loops: CDR1 LNHDA, CDR2 SQIVND (reference sequence). The CDR3 has 17 residues. Trimming removed 5 bases from V and 0 bases from J; junction bases left unmatched: 7. The CDR3 is CASSPSSGGSSYNEQFF. In nucleotides, the CDR3 is TGTGCCAGTAGTCCCAGTAGCGGGGGGAGCTCCTACAATGAGCAGTTCTTC.

The J gene is TRBJ1-5, the V gene TRBV6-1; no clear D gene. Germline V gene sequence: CDR1 MNHNS, CDR2 SASEGT. This CDR3 contains 14 residues. Trimming pared 6 bases from V and 4 bases from J, leaving 13 bases between. The CDR3 region has the DNA TGTGCCAGCAGGACCGTGGTTACTAATCAGCCCCAGCATTTT. It translates to CASRTVVTNQPQHF.

Only a few counts were recorded for this clonotype. The J gene is TRBJ2-3, the V gene TRBV20-1; no clear D gene. Germline V gives CDR1 DFQATT, CDR2 SNEGSKA (reference sequence). The CDR3 contains 15 residues. V was shortened by 5 bases and J by 1 base, with 16 bases between the two germline ends. CDR3 protein: CSAHDPRFGTDTQYF. DNA for the CDR3: TGCAGTGCTCACGATCCTAGGTTCGGCACAGATACGCAGTATTTT.